Reported below is one T cell receptor beta chain. No antigen is known for it. Distinct nucleotide sequences in the sample also encode this CDR3. The PCR contained 60 Vbeta and 13 Jbeta primers. Under the authors' procedure: Roughly 9.9 million shared chains were among the roughly 78 million unique TCR beta chains that a later analysis counted. Measured with immunoSEQ multiplex PCR; TCRdb has only the in-frame clones, and not every one. V and J calls and clone size are given by that table; D and trimming were obtained from the DNA. The sample includes about 170,000 clones, approximately 67% of them seen just once. Germline CDR1 MNHEY, CDR2 SMNVEV (reference sequence). The CDR3 is made up of 14 amino acids. V shed 8 bases and J 3 bases; nucleotides not matched to a gene: 7. The data originate from a study of cytomegalovirus exposure and HLA in healthy donors. The study's findings and limits: Accurate predictions that matched the HLA-A and HLA-B alleles of most subjects were reportedly made from TCR beta sequences.

The chain carries TRBV27 and TRBJ2-7; 10 bases map to TRBD1. Sequencing was carried out using PBMCs. This TCR derives from a man aged 35 to 55 in good health and CMV-seronegative. The CDR3 region has the DNA TGTGCCAGCGGGTCTCGGGACAGGGGCTACGAGCAGTACTTC. Its protein product is CASGSRDRGYEQYF.